This T cell receptor beta chain was captured in a study of control samples from healthy donors and cancer patients. The V and J ends lost 4 bases and 7 bases, in that order; junction bases with no gene match: 4. CDR3 length: 14 residues. The V gene's germline CDR1 is SGHRS and CDR2 YFSETQ. The method was immunoSEQ multiplex PCR; TCRdb's version includes in-frame clones alone and lacks a portion of them. The table lists 55,000 to 85,000 clones, 89% of them singletons. The specimen sequenced was PBMCs. The TCR sequence derives from a man aged 55 to 70 with lung cancer. This chain joins TRBV5-1 and TRBJ1-4; TRBD1 matches at 10 bases. The CDR3 nucleotides read TGCGCCAGCAGCGTGGGACAGGGGCGTGAAAAACTGTTTTTT. Protein: CASSVGQGREKLFF.